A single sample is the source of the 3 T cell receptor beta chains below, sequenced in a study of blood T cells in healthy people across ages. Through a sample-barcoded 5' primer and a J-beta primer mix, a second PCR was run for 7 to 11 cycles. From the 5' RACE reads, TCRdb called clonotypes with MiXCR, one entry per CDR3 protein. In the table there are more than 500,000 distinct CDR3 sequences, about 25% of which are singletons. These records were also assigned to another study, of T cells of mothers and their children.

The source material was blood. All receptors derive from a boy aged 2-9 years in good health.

This CDR3 reads CAISPSLTGKAKNIQYF. The CDR3 nucleotides are TGTGCCATCAGTCCCAGTCTAACAGGGAAAGCCAAAAACATTCAGTACTTC. The chain has TRBV10-3 and TRBJ2-4; perhaps TRBD1 as D (6 bases). The CDR3 contains 17 residues. Germline V gene lookup returns CDR1 ENHRY and CDR2 SYGVKD. V lost 5 bases and J 0 bases, leaving 17 bases between the germline ends.

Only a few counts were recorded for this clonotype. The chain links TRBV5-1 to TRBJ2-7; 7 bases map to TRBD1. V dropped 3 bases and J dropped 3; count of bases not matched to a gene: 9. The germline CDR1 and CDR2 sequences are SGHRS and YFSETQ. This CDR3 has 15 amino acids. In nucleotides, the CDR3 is TGCGCCAGCAGCTCAAACCCCGGGACAGTCTACGAGCAGTACTTC. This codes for CASSSNPGTVYEQYF.

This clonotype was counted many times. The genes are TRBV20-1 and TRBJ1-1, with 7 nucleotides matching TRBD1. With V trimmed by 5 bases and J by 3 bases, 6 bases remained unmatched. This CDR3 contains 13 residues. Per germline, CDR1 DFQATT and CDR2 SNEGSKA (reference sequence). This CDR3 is CSAFRGLDTEAFF. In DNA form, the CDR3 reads TGCAGTGCTTTTAGGGGGCTTGACACTGAAGCTTTCTTT.